This TCR beta chain is drawn from a study of identical twins. V shed 5 bases and J 4 bases; nucleotides not matched to a gene: 8. Per germline, CDR1 MDHEN and CDR2 SYDVKM. CDR3 size: 15 residues. In TCRdb, the 5' RACE reads were re-called with MiXCR into one record per CDR3 protein. The profile shows a few hundred thousand distinct CDR3 sequences, approximately 9.6% of them singletons. Healthy Caucasian individuals made up all the donors. Turning to this clonotype: Its target is not known.

Study-level findings and limits: Researchers reported excess low generation probability among twin-shared out-of-frame alpha sequences.

These data also featured in a second study, about yellow fever vaccine responses in identical twins. That paper notes: Reported findings indicate that twins' vaccine T cell responses seemed partially convergent, partially personalized.

Sequenced material: PBMCs. The chain recombines TRBV28 with TRBJ2-3, with 8 bases identical to TRBD1. The receptor was derived from a woman between 18 and 30 years old in good health. The CDR3 spells CASSTPHRGSDTQYF. CDR3 DNA sequence: TGTGCCAGCAGTACCCCACACAGGGGGTCAGATACGCAGTATTTT.